A selection of T cell receptor beta chains follows, all from one sample in a study of blood T cell repertoires in COVID-19. The data were produced by immunoSEQ multiplex PCR, yet TCRdb's version contains in-frame clones alone and is incomplete. The sample consists of 84,000 or so clones, around four fifths of them appearing once. Material: peripheral blood. The receptors stem from a man older than 75 with active or convalescent COVID-19. Each CDR3 is given with its conserved first and last residue. A D gene is named only where the DNA matches it firmly. A row's size may be missing; if present it is once, few, many or a size class.

j_call: TRBJ2-4; cdr3_length: 17; d_call: NA; v_call: TRBV5-1; clone_size: NA; cdr3_aa: CASSLKELGGAKNIQYF; cdr3_nt: TGCGCCAGCAGCTTGAAGGAACTCGGGGGAGCCAAAAACATTCAGTACTTC
j_call: TRBJ1-2; cdr3_length: 14; d_call: TRBD1; v_call: TRBV10-3; clone_size: NA; cdr3_aa: CATSPRDRGYGYTF; cdr3_nt: TGTGCCACCTCCCCCCGGGACAGGGGGTATGGCTACACCTTC
j_call: TRBJ1-1; cdr3_length: 12; d_call: NA; v_call: TRBV12-3/TRBV12-4; clone_size: NA; cdr3_aa: CASSFQNTEAFF; cdr3_nt: TGTGCCAGCAGTTTTCAGAACACTGAAGCTTTCTTT
j_call: TRBJ2-2; cdr3_length: 16; d_call: TRBD1; v_call: TRBV5-4; clone_size: NA; cdr3_aa: CASSAGQGLSTGELFF; cdr3_nt: TGTGCCAGCAGCGCAGGACAGGGGCTGAGTACCGGGGAGCTGTTTTTT
j_call: TRBJ1-5; cdr3_length: 11; d_call: NA; v_call: TRBV6-5; clone_size: once; cdr3_aa: CASSSLGPQHF; cdr3_nt: TGTGCCAGCAGTAGCCTAGGGCCCCAGCATTTT
j_call: TRBJ2-3; cdr3_length: 14; d_call: NA; v_call: TRBV28; clone_size: few; cdr3_aa: CASSFVAGTDTQYF; cdr3_nt: TGTGCCAGCAGTTTCGTCGCGGGCACAGATACGCAGTATTTT
j_call: TRBJ1-5; cdr3_length: 13; d_call: NA; v_call: TRBV19; clone_size: NA; cdr3_aa: CASSISGNQPQHF; cdr3_nt: TGTGCCAGTAGTATAAGCGGCAATCAGCCCCAGCATTTT
j_call: TRBJ2-1; cdr3_length: 16; d_call: TRBD1; v_call: TRBV28; clone_size: NA; cdr3_aa: CASRTQGTGIKGEQFF; cdr3_nt: TGTGCCAGCAGAACCCAAGGGACAGGGATTAAGGGTGAGCAGTTCTTC
j_call: TRBJ2-4; cdr3_length: 12; d_call: TRBD1; v_call: TRBV5-1; clone_size: few; cdr3_aa: CASSTRQGIQYF; cdr3_nt: TGCGCCAGCAGCACCCGACAGGGAATTCAGTACTTC
j_call: TRBJ2-3; cdr3_length: 13; d_call: NA; v_call: TRBV12-5; clone_size: NA; cdr3_aa: CASGQGLGDTQYF; cdr3_nt: TGTGCTAGTGGACAGGGTTTGGGAGATACGCAGTATTTT
j_call: TRBJ2-3; cdr3_length: 11; d_call: NA; v_call: TRBV12-3/TRBV12-4; clone_size: once; cdr3_aa: CATSAGLTQYF; cdr3_nt: TGTGCCACCTCAGCAGGGCTTACGCAGTATTTT
j_call: TRBJ2-1; cdr3_length: 11; d_call: NA; v_call: TRBV25-1; clone_size: NA; cdr3_aa: CASSGDNEQFF; cdr3_nt: TGTGCCAGCAGTGGCGACAATGAGCAGTTCTTC
j_call: TRBJ2-1; cdr3_length: 13; d_call: TRBD2; v_call: TRBV9; clone_size: NA; cdr3_aa: CASSTGTSDEQFF; cdr3_nt: TGTGCCAGCAGCACCGGGACTAGCGATGAGCAGTTCTTC
j_call: TRBJ1-2; cdr3_length: 13; d_call: TRBD1; v_call: TRBV5-5; clone_size: NA; cdr3_aa: CASSFQGADGYTF; cdr3_nt: TGTGCCAGCAGCTTTCAGGGGGCGGATGGCTACACCTTC
j_call: TRBJ2-5; cdr3_length: 15; d_call: NA; v_call: TRBV11-2; clone_size: NA; cdr3_aa: CASSLVGARIETQYF; cdr3_nt: TGTGCCAGCAGCTTAGTGGGGGCGAGGATCGAGACCCAGTACTTC
j_call: TRBJ1-2; cdr3_length: 16; d_call: TRBD1; v_call: TRBV5-6; clone_size: NA; cdr3_aa: CASSAGTGGDNYGYTF; cdr3_nt: TGTGCCAGCAGCGCGGGGACAGGGGGAGATAACTATGGCTACACCTTC
j_call: TRBJ1-2; cdr3_length: 13; d_call: NA; v_call: TRBV3-1/TRBV3-2; clone_size: NA; cdr3_aa: CASSPITGFGYTF; cdr3_nt: TGTGCCAGCAGCCCTATTACAGGGTTTGGCTACACCTTC
j_call: TRBJ2-2; cdr3_length: 15; d_call: NA; v_call: TRBV5-1; clone_size: NA; cdr3_aa: CASSLRQANTGELFF; cdr3_nt: TGCGCCAGCAGCTTGCGCCAGGCGAACACCGGGGAGCTGTTTTTT
j_call: TRBJ2-3; cdr3_length: 12; d_call: NA; v_call: TRBV3-1/TRBV3-2; clone_size: NA; cdr3_aa: CASSLGADTQYF; cdr3_nt: TGTGCCAGCAGCCTAGGGGCAGATACGCAGTATTTT
j_call: TRBJ2-1; cdr3_length: 17; d_call: NA; v_call: TRBV3-1/TRBV3-2; clone_size: once; cdr3_aa: CASSQDGSTGNINEQFF; cdr3_nt: TGTGCCAGCAGCCAAGATGGGTCAACAGGGAACATCAATGAGCAGTTCTTC
j_call: TRBJ2-3; cdr3_length: 15; d_call: NA; v_call: TRBV6-5; clone_size: once; cdr3_aa: CASSPRTTSTDTQYF; cdr3_nt: TGTGCCAGCAGCCCCAGGACAACTAGCACAGATACGCAGTATTTT
j_call: TRBJ2-3; cdr3_length: 13; d_call: NA; v_call: TRBV5-1; clone_size: NA; cdr3_aa: CASRDTGTDTQYF; cdr3_nt: TGCGCCAGCCGAGATACGGGCACAGATACGCAGTATTTT
j_call: TRBJ2-2; cdr3_length: 16; d_call: NA; v_call: TRBV5-5; clone_size: NA; cdr3_aa: CASSFTLASNTGELFF; cdr3_nt: TGTGCCAGCAGCTTTACCTTAGCATCGAACACCGGGGAGCTGTTTTTT
j_call: TRBJ1-5; cdr3_length: 15; d_call: NA; v_call: TRBV7-2; clone_size: once; cdr3_aa: CASSLDSTAGQPQHF; cdr3_nt: TGTGCCAGCAGCTTAGACTCCACTGCGGGTCAGCCCCAGCATTTT
j_call: TRBJ2-1; cdr3_length: 13; d_call: TRBD2; v_call: TRBV19; clone_size: NA; cdr3_aa: CASSRGEGNEQFF; cdr3_nt: TGTGCCAGTAGTAGGGGGGAGGGTAATGAGCAGTTCTTC
j_call: TRBJ2-5; cdr3_length: 14; d_call: TRBD1; v_call: TRBV6-2/TRBV6-3; clone_size: once; cdr3_aa: CASSTGGRVETQYF; cdr3_nt: TGTGCCAGCAGTACAGGGGGGCGGGTAGAGACCCAGTACTTC
j_call: TRBJ1-1; cdr3_length: 13; d_call: NA; v_call: TRBV11-2; clone_size: NA; cdr3_aa: CASSLRGRTEAFF; cdr3_nt: TGTGCCAGCAGCTTAAGAGGGAGGACTGAAGCTTTCTTT
j_call: TRBJ1-6; cdr3_length: 16; d_call: NA; v_call: TRBV2; clone_size: NA; cdr3_aa: CASTFEGRTNNSPLHF; cdr3_nt: TGTGCCAGCACCTTCGAGGGCAGGACCAATAATTCACCCCTCCACTTT
j_call: TRBJ2-1; cdr3_length: 11; d_call: NA; v_call: TRBV6-5; clone_size: NA; cdr3_aa: CASRRYDEQFF; cdr3_nt: TGTGCCAGCAGGCGGTACGATGAGCAGTTCTTC
j_call: TRBJ2-2; cdr3_length: 15; d_call: NA; v_call: TRBV5-1; clone_size: NA; cdr3_aa: CASSLVDSFTGELFF; cdr3_nt: TGCGCCAGCAGCTTGGTGGACAGCTTCACCGGGGAGCTGTTTTTT
j_call: TRBJ1-4; cdr3_length: 14; d_call: TRBD1; v_call: TRBV6-5; clone_size: NA; cdr3_aa: CASKPGGANEKLFF; cdr3_nt: TGTGCCAGCAAGCCAGGGGGCGCGAATGAAAAACTGTTTTTT
j_call: TRBJ2-5; cdr3_length: 15; d_call: NA; v_call: TRBV19; clone_size: NA; cdr3_aa: CASSIMGVPGETQYF; cdr3_nt: TGTGCCAGTAGTATTATGGGAGTGCCGGGAGAGACCCAGTACTTC
j_call: TRBJ1-4; cdr3_length: 14; d_call: NA; v_call: TRBV7-9; clone_size: NA; cdr3_aa: CASSLAVSGEKLFF; cdr3_nt: TGTGCCAGCAGCTTAGCGGTCTCCGGGGAAAAACTGTTTTTT
j_call: TRBJ2-2; cdr3_length: 16; d_call: NA; v_call: TRBV5-4; clone_size: once; cdr3_aa: CASSFQVGRGTGELFF; cdr3_nt: TGTGCCAGCAGCTTCCAAGTCGGTAGGGGGACCGGGGAGCTGTTTTTT
j_call: TRBJ1-6; cdr3_length: 16; d_call: NA; v_call: TRBV14; clone_size: NA; cdr3_aa: CASSTTGSSYNSPLHF; cdr3_nt: TGTGCCAGCAGTACCACGGGGAGCTCCTATAATTCACCCCTCCACTTT